Shown below are 30 T cell receptor beta chains from a single sample sequenced in a study of shared clonotypes between healthy human individuals. The method was immunoSEQ multiplex PCR; TCRdb's version includes in-frame clones alone and lacks a portion of them. The sample comprises 450,000 or so clones, around 77% of which are singletons, and more than 10% rests with the top ten. The material sequenced was PBMCs. The receptor set was obtained from a middle-aged woman in good health. Some clones in this sample may be carry-over from other donors' samples.

CDR3 residues: CAVQRAGSYEQYF. CDR3 DNA: TGTGCCGTACAACGAGCGGGGTCCTACGAGCAGTACTTC. The chain links TRBV6-5 to TRBJ2-7; TRBD2 matches 7 bases. This CDR3 contains 13 residues. The trim removed 11 bases at V and 1 base at J, leaving 8 bases unmatched. Per germline, CDR1 MNHEY and CDR2 SVGAGI.

This clone is a singleton in its sample. Given a far larger clone just one base away, this is likely a sequencing read error. The chain has TRBV18 and TRBJ2-3; 9 bases map to TRBD1. The germline CDR1 and CDR2 sequences are KGHSH and LQKENI. J was trimmed by 1 base and V by 4 bases; bases with no gene match: 6. This CDR3 is 16 amino acids long. The CDR3 sequence is CASSQLTGGGTDTQYF. The CDR3 DNA reads as TGTGCCAGCTCACAGCTTACAGGGGGCGGCACAGATACGCAGTATTTT.

The chain employs TRBV13 and TRBJ2-5, with TRBD1 matching over 10 bases. The CDR3 extends over 14 amino acids. Germline CDR1 reads PRHDT; CDR2 reads FYEKMQ (reference sequence). V was clipped by 4 bases and J by 11 bases; unmatched bases: 10. The CDR3 DNA follows: TGTGCCAGCAGCTCCCGACAGGGGGCGGATGAGCAGTACTTC. It yields the protein CASSSRQGADEQYF.

A word on this clone: Other DNA sequences of this sample code for an identical CDR3. V usage is TRBV15 and J usage is TRBJ2-7; D ambiguous. This CDR3 comprises 13 residues. Per the germline V gene, CDR1 is LNHNV and CDR2 is YYDKDF (reference sequence). Between the trimmed V and J ends, which lost 0 bases and 3 bases, there was a span of 6 bases. CDR3 nucleotides: TGTGCCACCAGCAGAGACCCAAGCTACGAGCAGTACTTC. This encodes CATSRDPSYEQYF.

This chain uses TRBV30 with TRBJ2-5; possible D gene TRBD2, 6 bases. CDR3 size: 15 residues. V lost 1 base, J lost 5 bases, and 17 bases lay in between. CDR1 and CDR2 (germline): GTSNPN, SVGIG (reference sequence). The CDR3 spells CAWSALLAPPETQYF. The CDR3, as DNA: TGTGCCTGGAGTGCCCTACTAGCCCCACCCGAGACCCAGTACTTC.

For this clone: Since a far larger clone is one base different, this is likely a read error. Lacking the conserved final phenylalanine or tryptophan, this CDR3 likely reflects a read error. The chain couples TRBV11-2 to TRBJ1-2, with D tentatively TRBD1 (6 bases). This CDR3 is 14 amino acids long. Trimming shortened V by 1 base and J by 3 bases, and 9 bases separated the two germline ends. CDR1 is SGHAT, CDR2 FQNNGV, per germline. The chain's CDR3 is CASSLATGYYGYTI. CDR3 DNA: TGTGCCAGCAGCTTAGCTACAGGGTACTATGGCTACACCATC.

On this clone: This likely reflects a read error, since a far larger clone is one base away. CDR3 protein: CASTDTLTGSTIYF. The CDR3 bases are TGTGCCAGCACCGACACCCTTACTGGAAGCACCATATATTTT. The chain carries TRBV25-1 and TRBJ1-3; the D is unclear. CDR3 length: 14 residues. Germline V gives CDR1 MGHDK, CDR2 SYGVNS.

This chain uses TRBV4-1 with TRBJ1-1, with TRBD1 identical over 8 bases. Germline-derived CDR1 and CDR2 are MGHRA and YSYEKL. The CDR3 totals 17 residues. Trimming at V came to 3 bases and at J to 1 base, leaving 10 bases not matched to a gene. The CDR3 spells CASSQPIQGAGNTEAFF. The CDR3 DNA is TGCGCCAGCAGCCAGCCCATTCAGGGGGCTGGGAACACTGAAGCTTTCTTT.

The sample holds a few counts of this clone. The V gene is TRBV28, the J gene TRBJ1-1; D is undetermined. This CDR3 is built from 15 residues. CDR1 and CDR2 from the germline V gene are MDHEN and SYDVKM. Trimming stripped 1 base from V and 1 base from J, with 10 bases between. The CDR3 protein is CASSLLLRGNTEAFF. The CDR3, as DNA: TGTGCCAGCAGTTTATTACTACGAGGGAACACTGAAGCTTTCTTT.

A note on this clone: The junction shows a germline mismatch at one end, possibly a read error. The chain combines TRBV11-2 with TRBJ1-6, with D maybe TRBD1 (6 bases). The V gene's germline CDR1 is SGHAT and CDR2 FQNNGV. The CDR3 covers 15 residues. DNA for the CDR3: TGTGCCAGCAGCTTAGCGTGGGGGCCGGATTCACTCCTCCACTTT. Protein sequence: CASSLAWGPDSLLHF.

This clone was observed a single time. The chain links TRBV25-1 to TRBJ2-7; D perhaps matches TRBD1 (6 bases). This CDR3 has 13 residues. Germline V gene lookup returns CDR1 MGHDK and CDR2 SYGVNS. The V and J ends lost 4 bases and 2 bases respectively, with 9 bases between them. The CDR3 sequence: CASSGGGTYEQYF. CDR3 DNA sequence: TGTGCCAGCAGTGGAGGGGGTACCTACGAGCAGTACTTC.

About this clone itself: A single base is all that separates this from a far larger clone, so a read error is likely. The rearrangement links TRBV7-3 to TRBJ1-2; maybe TRBD1 (6 bases). Germline values: CDR1 SGHTA, CDR2 FQGTGA. This CDR3 is 13 amino acids long. CDR3: CASSANRDGGHTF. In DNA form, the CDR3 reads TGTGCCAGCAGCGCTAACAGGGATGGTGGCCACACCTTC.

As for this clone: This sequence may be a read error, since a much larger clone differs from it by one base. Other nucleotide sequences in the sample specify the same CDR3. The CDR3 reads CASSSGLAGGLSTDTQYF. CDR3 nucleotide sequence: TGCGCCAGCAGCTCCGGACTAGCGGGAGGGCTAAGCACAGATACGCAGTACTTT. The chain is built from TRBV5-1 and TRBJ2-3; 15 bases align to TRBD2. This CDR3 contains 18 residues. The germline V gene has CDR1 SGHRS and CDR2 YFSETQ.

The rearrangement joins TRBV30 to TRBJ2-5, with 8 bases fitting TRBD1. Near its end, the DNA agrees better with TRBJ2-7, so the J call may be wrong. The CDR3 length is 15 residues. Germline values: CDR1 GTSNPN, CDR2 SVGIG (reference sequence). The CDR3 sequence: CAWAKGLQGGYEQYF. The CDR3 nucleotides are TGTGCCTGGGCAAAGGGCTTACAGGGGGGATACGAGCAGTACTTC.

Only a few counts were recorded for this clone. The J gene is TRBJ2-3, the V gene TRBV15; the match to TRBD2 covers 7 bases. The ends lost 5 bases at V and 4 bases at J; junction bases unmatched: 12. Germline V gene data show CDR1 as LNHNV and CDR2 as YYDKDF (reference sequence). The CDR3 is made up of 16 amino acids. The CDR3 loop reads CATSGKRTSRADTQYF. CDR3 bases: TGTGCCACCAGCGGAAAGAGGACTAGTAGGGCAGATACGCAGTATTTT.

Remarks on this clone: A much more abundant neighbour one base away suggests this may be a read error. The sample holds other DNA sequences that translate to the same CDR3. The chain joins TRBV28 to TRBJ2-7; D remains unclear. The length of the CDR3 is 11 residues. V shed 6 bases and J shed 3 bases, with 6 bases lying between them. CDR1 and CDR2 from the germline V gene are MDHEN and SYDVKM. CDR3 sequence (DNA): TGTGCCAGCAGGCTGAACTACGAGCAGTACTTC. Its translation: CASRLNYEQYF. Using reference TRBV28 and TRBJ2-7 for the parts outside the CDR3, the full variable domain is DVKVTQSSRYLVKRTGEKVFLECVQDMDHENMFWYRQDPGLGLRLIYFSYDVKMKEKGDIPEGYSVSREKKERFSLILESASTNQTSMYLCASRLNYEQYFGPGTRLTVT.

This chain links TRBV5-1 with TRBJ1-1; unclear D gene. The CDR3 runs to 15 residues. V was clipped by 0 bases and J by 0 bases, with 9 bases between them. Germline CDR1 is SGHRS and CDR2 is YFSETQ. CDR3 residues: CASSLDGRLNTEAFF. CDR3 DNA sequence: TGCGCCAGCAGCTTGGATGGACGGTTGAACACTGAAGCTTTCTTT.

The rearrangement joins TRBV6-1 to TRBJ1-4; 7 positions agree with TRBD1. This CDR3 is built from 15 residues. Trimming at V came to 8 bases and at J to 8 bases, leaving 14 bases not matched to a gene. Germline-derived CDR1 and CDR2 are MNHNS and SASEGT. The CDR3 reads CASPPGTDCKEKLFF. CDR3 DNA: TGTGCCAGCCCCCCCGGGACAGATTGTAAGGAAAAACTGTTTTTT.

The chain is built from TRBV5-1 and TRBJ1-5; 9 bases align to TRBD1. V shed 4 bases, J shed 3 bases, and the junction held 5 bases outside the gene matches. Germline-derived CDR1 and CDR2 are SGHRS and YFSETQ. This CDR3 spans 15 amino acids. The CDR3 region is CASSPRTGDNQPQHF. The CDR3 DNA follows: TGCGCCAGCAGCCCTAGGACAGGGGACAATCAGCCCCAGCATTTT.

In its sample, this clone was seen many times. The J gene is TRBJ2-3, the V gene TRBV28; D is possibly TRBD2 (5 bases). Trimming stripped 3 bases from V and 3 bases from J, with 13 bases between. This CDR3 is 15 amino acids long. Germline assignment: CDR1 MDHEN and CDR2 SYDVKM. CDR3 loop: CASSLRDLGTDTQYF. CDR3 bases: TGTGCCAGCAGTTTGAGGGATTTGGGGACAGATACGCAGTATTTT.

The rearrangement links TRBV5-1 to TRBJ2-6; D is perhaps TRBD1 (7 bases). V was clipped by 0 bases and J by 3 bases, with 19 bases between them. Per germline, CDR1 SGHRS and CDR2 YFSETQ. The CDR3 consists of 19 residues. This CDR3 reads CASSLAGSAGGIGANVLTF. The CDR3 DNA reads as TGCGCCAGCAGCTTGGCCGGGTCCGCAGGGGGGATTGGGGCCAACGTCCTGACTTTC.

This chain links TRBV19 with TRBJ1-1; 10 nucleotides agree with TRBD1. This CDR3 region has 13 residues. Germline V CDR1 and CDR2: LNHDA, SQIVND (reference sequence). Trimming cost V 4 bases and J 11 bases; bases outside gene matches: 7. The DNA for the CDR3 is TGTGCCAGTAGTACCGGGACAGGGGCACGCGCTTTCTTT. It translates to CASSTGTGARAFF.

To note about this clone: This likely stems from a read error, as it lies one base from a far larger clone. This rearrangement joins TRBV6-6 to TRBJ1-1, with a possible D match to TRBD1 (5 bases). Per germline, CDR1 MNHNY and CDR2 SVGAGI (reference sequence). The CDR3 contains 15 residues. The CDR3 is CASSYWGTTNTGAFF. The CDR3 DNA reads as TGTGCCAGCAGTTACTGGGGCACAACGAACACTGGAGCTTTCTTT.

This clone was counted between two and nine times. The V and J genes are TRBV7-3 and TRBJ1-2; D uncertain. The CDR3 is 13 amino acids. V was cut by 5 bases and J by 2 bases, with 9 bases left in between. The germline gives CDR1 SGHTA, CDR2 FQGTGA. In nucleotides, the CDR3 is TGTGCCAGCAGCGATGGACCAAACTATGGCTACACCTTC. It encodes CASSDGPNYGYTF.

Here the CDR3 DNA reads TGTGCCAGCAGCTTGGCCTGGTCAGGGGGTTTGGTGAACACTGAAGCTTTCTTT. This gives the protein CASSLAWSGGLVNTEAFF. The V gene is TRBV5-6, the J gene TRBJ1-1; 7 bases match TRBD1. The CDR3 spans 18 residues. V was pared by 0 bases and J by 0 bases, with 11 bases of the junction left unmatched. Per the germline V gene, CDR1 is SGHDT and CDR2 is YYEEEE.

The genes are TRBV7-2 and TRBJ2-7, with D possibly being TRBD1 (6 bases). The CDR3 contains 16 residues. Deletions cut 2 bases from V and 4 bases from J, with 18 bases between. Germline values: CDR1 SGHTA, CDR2 FQGNSA. The CDR3 region is CASSLYWTDIQYEQYF. The CDR3 nucleotides are TGTGCCAGCAGCTTATATTGGACAGACATCCAATACGAGCAGTACTTC.

As concerns this clone: A far larger clone is a single base away, which makes a read error likely. The chain joins TRBV30 to TRBJ1-1; D remains unclear. V shed 3 bases and J shed 1 base, with 9 bases lying between them. This CDR3 comprises 13 residues. Germline lookup yields CDR1 GTSNPN and CDR2 SVGIG (reference sequence). The DNA of the CDR3 is TGTGCCTGGAGCGTTAGGAGGAACACTGAAGCTTTCTTT. Protein sequence: CAWSVRRNTEAFF.

The chain combines TRBV5-4 with TRBJ2-3, with D tentatively TRBD2 (5 bases). CDR3 length equals 17 residues. With 4 bases removed from V and 4 bases from J, the gap between germline ends came to 22 bases. The germline V gene encodes CDR1 SGHNT and CDR2 YYREEE (reference sequence). Here the CDR3 DNA reads TGTGCCAGCAGCGGCTACGGGGTGGGCCCTAGGGCAGATACGCAGTATTTT. Translating it yields CASSGYGVGPRADTQYF.

The chain uses TRBV7-9 and TRBJ1-2; a possible D gene is TRBD1 (6 bases). V was cut by 0 bases and J by 6 bases, with 11 bases left in between. The germline V gene has CDR1 SEHNR and CDR2 FQNEAQ (reference sequence). The CDR3 consists of 14 residues. The CDR3 loop is CASSLASGGNGYTF. As DNA, the CDR3 is TGTGCCAGCAGCTTAGCGTCGGGGGGCAATGGCTACACCTTC.

The rearrangement joins TRBV18 to TRBJ2-1; maybe TRBD2 (5 bases). V was shortened by 2 bases and J by 8 bases, with 10 bases between the two germline ends. The germline CDR1 and CDR2 sequences are KGHSH and LQKENI. CDR3 length: 13 amino acids. The CDR3 sequence is CASSPIAGDEQFF. The CDR3 coding sequence is TGTGCCAGCTCACCAATTGCCGGGGATGAGCAGTTCTTC.